Listed below are T cell receptor beta chains from one sample, sequenced in a study of control samples from healthy donors and cancer patients. Measured with immunoSEQ multiplex PCR; TCRdb has only the in-frame clones, and not every one. The sample lists about 120,000 clones; roughly nine tenths were seen once. The sequenced material came from blood. These receptors all stem from a man aged 45-65 years in good health. The CDR3 runs from the conserved cysteine through the conserved F or W. A D gene is named only where the DNA matches it firmly. Not all rows give a size; the values are once, few, many and, for expanded clones, a class.

DNA	CDR3	V	J	size	D
TGTGCCAGCAGTTACCGGGGACTCCTTTACGTCCTGACTTTC	CASSYRGLLYVLTF	TRBV6-5	TRBJ2-6	NA	NA
TGTGCCATCAGTGAGTCGACCAAAGGGGCTAATTCACCCCTCCACTTT	CAISESTKGANSPLHF	TRBV10-3	TRBJ1-6	NA	NA
TGTGCCAGCAGTTACTTCGTCGATAATTCACCCCTCCACTTT	CASSYFVDNSPLHF	TRBV6-2/TRBV6-3	TRBJ1-6	NA	NA
TGTGCCAGCAGTTTGCAAAGGGGCTTAGAAGCTTTCTTT	CASSLQRGLEAFF	TRBV12-3/TRBV12-4	TRBJ1-1	NA	NA
TGTGCCAGCAGGGAACAAGACAGGGGGGACACTGAAGCTTTCTTT	CASREQDRGDTEAFF	TRBV4-2	TRBJ1-1	NA	TRBD1
TGTGCCACCAGCAGAGGGACAGCTTCCACAGATACGCAGTATTTT	CATSRGTASTDTQYF	TRBV15	TRBJ2-3	NA	NA
TGTGCCAGCAGCCTCCATATAGGGACTAGCGGGGATACGCAGTATTTT	CASSLHIGTSGDTQYF	TRBV27	TRBJ2-3	NA	TRBD2
TGTGCCAGCAGTTGGACAGGAAAAACCCAGCCCCAGCATTTT	CASSWTGKTQPQHF	TRBV6-2/TRBV6-3	TRBJ1-5	few	TRBD1
TGCGCCAGCAGCTTGCAGGGGAACTCTGGAAACACCATATATTTT	CASSLQGNSGNTIYF	TRBV5-1	TRBJ1-3	NA	NA
TGCGCCAGCAGCCAAAGAAGGTCCCGGGACAGGGATGGGCCCTATGGCTACACCTTC	CASSQRRSRDRDGPYGYTF	TRBV4-3	TRBJ1-2	NA	TRBD1
TGTGCCAGCAGTTACTTGGGGACTCTGATGGACACCGGGGAGCTGTTTTTT	CASSYLGTLMDTGELFF	TRBV6-2/TRBV6-3	TRBJ2-2	NA	NA
TGTGCCAGTAGTATAGGGGGGGCAGGCAATCAGCCCCAGCATTTT	CASSIGGAGNQPQHF	TRBV19	TRBJ1-5	NA	NA
TGTGCCAGCAGTTTAACCTTATACAGGGGAGGCACTGAAGCTTTCTTT	CASSLTLYRGGTEAFF	TRBV27	TRBJ1-1	NA	TRBD1
TGTGCCAGTAGTAGTCGACAGGGAGGGAAGGCGCTAGCCCAGACCCAGTACTTC	CASSSRQGGKALAQTQYF	TRBV19	TRBJ2-5	NA	NA
TGTGCCAGCAGTTTTTCCGGGGGAAAGGGAGAGACCCAGTACTTC	CASSFSGGKGETQYF	TRBV27	TRBJ2-5	NA	NA
TGTGCCAGCAGTGAATCGGGGACAAGCGGAGGCTACACCTTC	CASSESGTSGGYTF	TRBV25-1	TRBJ1-2	NA	NA
TGTGCCACCAGTGGACCGGGACAAAAAAACACCATATATTTT	CATSGPGQKNTIYF	TRBV24-1	TRBJ1-3	NA	NA
TGTGCCAGCAGTTACTCATCTGGGGTCACTGAAGCTTTCTTT	CASSYSSGVTEAFF	TRBV6-5	TRBJ1-1	NA	NA
TGTGCCAGCAGCCCGACCCGGACAGGGGGCGAGGGCTACACCTTC	CASSPTRTGGEGYTF	TRBV14	TRBJ1-2	NA	TRBD1
TGTGCCAGCAGTCCTCAGGGGCCCTATAATTCACCCCTCCACTTT	CASSPQGPYNSPLHF	TRBV2	TRBJ1-6	NA	NA
TGTGCCAGCACTATCCGGGGAGGGAATAATTCACCCCTCCACTTT	CASTIRGGNNSPLHF	TRBV6-5	TRBJ1-6	NA	NA
TGTGCCAGCAGCTTGGGAGGGGGGTTCTACAATGAGCAGTTCTTC	CASSLGGGFYNEQFF	TRBV11-2	TRBJ2-1	NA	NA
TGTGCCAGCAGCGAGTATAGAGAGACCCAGTACTTC	CASSEYRETQYF	TRBV11-2	TRBJ2-5	NA	NA